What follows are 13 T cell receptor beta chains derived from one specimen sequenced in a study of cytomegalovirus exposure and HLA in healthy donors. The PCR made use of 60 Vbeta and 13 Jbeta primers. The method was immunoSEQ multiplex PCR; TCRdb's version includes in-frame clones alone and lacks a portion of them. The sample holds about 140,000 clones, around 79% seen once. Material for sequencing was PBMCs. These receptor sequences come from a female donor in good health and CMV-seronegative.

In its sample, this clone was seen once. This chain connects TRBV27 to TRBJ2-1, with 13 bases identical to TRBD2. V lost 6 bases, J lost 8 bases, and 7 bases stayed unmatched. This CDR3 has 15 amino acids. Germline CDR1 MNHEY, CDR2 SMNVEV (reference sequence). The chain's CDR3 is CASSLTSGRADEQFF. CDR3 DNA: TGTGCCAGCAGCTTAACTAGCGGGAGGGCCGATGAGCAGTTCTTC.

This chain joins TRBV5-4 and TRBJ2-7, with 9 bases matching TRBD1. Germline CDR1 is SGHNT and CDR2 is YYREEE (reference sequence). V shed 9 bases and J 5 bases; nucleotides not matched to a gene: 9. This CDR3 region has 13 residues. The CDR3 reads CATTLQGADEQYF. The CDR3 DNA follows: TGTGCCACCACTTTACAGGGGGCCGACGAGCAGTACTTC.

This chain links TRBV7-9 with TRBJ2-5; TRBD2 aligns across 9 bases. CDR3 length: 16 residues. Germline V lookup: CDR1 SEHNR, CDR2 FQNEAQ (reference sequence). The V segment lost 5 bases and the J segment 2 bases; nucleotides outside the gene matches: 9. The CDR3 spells CASSTGTSRAQETQYF. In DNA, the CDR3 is TGTGCCAGCAGCACCGGGACTAGCAGGGCGCAAGAGACCCAGTACTTC.

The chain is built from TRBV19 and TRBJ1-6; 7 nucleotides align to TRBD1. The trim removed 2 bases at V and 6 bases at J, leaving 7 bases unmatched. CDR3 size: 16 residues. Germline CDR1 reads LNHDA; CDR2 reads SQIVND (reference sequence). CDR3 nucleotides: TGTGCCAGTAGTATAACGGCAGGGGGAATTAATTCACCCCTCCACTTT. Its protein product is CASSITAGGINSPLHF. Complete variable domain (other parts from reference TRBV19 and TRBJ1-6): DGGITQSPKYLFRKEGQNVTLSCEQNLNHDAMYWYRQDPGQGLRLIYYSQIVNDFQKGDIAEGYSVSREKKESFPLTVTSAQKNPTAFYLCASSITAGGINSPLHFGNGTRLTVT.

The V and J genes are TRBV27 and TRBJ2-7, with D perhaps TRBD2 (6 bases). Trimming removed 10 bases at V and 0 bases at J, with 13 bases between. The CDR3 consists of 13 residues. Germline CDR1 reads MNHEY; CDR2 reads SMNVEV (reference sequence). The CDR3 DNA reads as TGTGCCACCGCCCGGGAGAGCTCCTACGAGCAGTACTTC. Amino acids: CATARESSYEQYF.

In DNA, the CDR3 is TGTGCTACGGGGGGAGGCAATCAGCCCCAGCATTTT. Protein sequence: CATGGGNQPQHF. This chain joins TRBV28 and TRBJ1-5; TRBD1 might be the D (5 bases). In germline, CDR1 is MDHEN, CDR2 SYDVKM. The CDR3 covers 12 residues.

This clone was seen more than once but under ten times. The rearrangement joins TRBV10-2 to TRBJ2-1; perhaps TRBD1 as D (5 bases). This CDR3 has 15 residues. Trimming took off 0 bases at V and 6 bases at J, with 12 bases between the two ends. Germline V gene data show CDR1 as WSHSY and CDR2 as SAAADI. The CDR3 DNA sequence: TGCGCCAGCAGTGAGTCTAGGGCAGGGTCCAATGAGCAGTTCTTC. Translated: CASSESRAGSNEQFF.

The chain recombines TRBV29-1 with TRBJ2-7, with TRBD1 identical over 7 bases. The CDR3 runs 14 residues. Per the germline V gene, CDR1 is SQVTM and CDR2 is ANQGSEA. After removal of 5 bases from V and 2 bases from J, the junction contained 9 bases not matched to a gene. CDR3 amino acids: CSVTRDRAPYEQYF. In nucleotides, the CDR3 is TGCAGCGTTACCCGTGACAGGGCCCCCTACGAGCAGTACTTC.

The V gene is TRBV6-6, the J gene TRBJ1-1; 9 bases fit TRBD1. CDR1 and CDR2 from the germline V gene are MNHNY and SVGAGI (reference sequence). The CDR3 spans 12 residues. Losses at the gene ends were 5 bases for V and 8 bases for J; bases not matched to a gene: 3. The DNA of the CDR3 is TGTGCCAGCAGTCGCGACAGGGGGGAAGCTTTCTTT. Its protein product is CASSRDRGEAFF.

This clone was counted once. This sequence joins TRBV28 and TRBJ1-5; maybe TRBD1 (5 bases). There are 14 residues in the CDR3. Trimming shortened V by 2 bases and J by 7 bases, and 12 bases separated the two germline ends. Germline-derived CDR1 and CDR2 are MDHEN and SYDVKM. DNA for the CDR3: TGTGCCAGCAGTTTAATCAGGGTTAAGCAGCCCCAGCATTTT. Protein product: CASSLIRVKQPQHF.

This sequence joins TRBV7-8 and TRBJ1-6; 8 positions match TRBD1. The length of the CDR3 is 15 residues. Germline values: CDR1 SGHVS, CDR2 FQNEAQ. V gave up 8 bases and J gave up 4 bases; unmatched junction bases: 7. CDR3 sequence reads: CASSRDRMYNSPLHF. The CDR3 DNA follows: TGTGCCAGCTCTCGGGACAGGATGTATAATTCACCCCTCCACTTT.

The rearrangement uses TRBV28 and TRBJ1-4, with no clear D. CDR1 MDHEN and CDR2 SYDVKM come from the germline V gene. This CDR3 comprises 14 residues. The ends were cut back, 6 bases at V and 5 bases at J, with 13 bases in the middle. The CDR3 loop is CASRQTESNEKLFF. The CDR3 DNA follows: TGTGCCAGCAGGCAGACTGAGAGCAATGAAAAACTGTTTTTT.

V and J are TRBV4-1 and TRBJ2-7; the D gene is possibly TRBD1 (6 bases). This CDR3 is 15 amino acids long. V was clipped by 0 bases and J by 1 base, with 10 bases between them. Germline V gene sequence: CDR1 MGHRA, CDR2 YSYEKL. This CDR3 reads CASSQEQGLSYEQYF. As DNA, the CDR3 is TGCGCCAGCAGCCAAGAACAGGGCTTGTCCTACGAGCAGTACTTC.